This T cell receptor beta chain was identified during a study of technical replicates of blood from several donors. With 3 bases removed from V and 9 bases from J, the gap between germline ends came to 15 bases. The CDR3 is made up of 14 amino acids. The germline gives CDR1 MNHEY, CDR2 SMNVEV (reference sequence). Profiling relied on immunoSEQ multiplex PCR, and the TCRdb table lists in-frame clones only, not all of them. Of 15,000 to 20,000 clones in the sample, 65% to 85% are singletons; the top ten hold 9.5% to 15%. This clonotype was sampled from a human donor in good health. Material: PBMCs. The gene calls are TRBV27 and TRBJ2-1; D perhaps matches TRBD2 (7 bases). CDR3 in DNA: TGTGCCAGCAGTTTGGGGTGGGGGGGCATTGAGCAGTTCTTC. It yields the protein CASSLGWGGIEQFF.